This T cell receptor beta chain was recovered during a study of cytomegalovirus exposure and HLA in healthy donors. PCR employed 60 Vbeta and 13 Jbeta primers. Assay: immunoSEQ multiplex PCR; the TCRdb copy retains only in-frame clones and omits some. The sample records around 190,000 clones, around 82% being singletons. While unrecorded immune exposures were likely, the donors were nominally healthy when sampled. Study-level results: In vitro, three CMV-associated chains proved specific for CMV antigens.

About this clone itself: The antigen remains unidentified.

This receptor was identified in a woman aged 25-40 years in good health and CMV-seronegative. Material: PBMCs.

CDR3 DNA sequence: TGCGCCAGCAGCTTCGGGTCAGCGGATGGCTACACCTTC. Amino acids: CASSFGSADGYTF. This chain connects TRBV5-1 to TRBJ1-2; D is undetermined. The CDR3 is made up of 13 amino acids. The V gene's germline CDR1 is SGHRS and CDR2 YFSETQ. Between the trimmed V and J ends, which lost 2 bases and 6 bases, there was a span of 11 bases.